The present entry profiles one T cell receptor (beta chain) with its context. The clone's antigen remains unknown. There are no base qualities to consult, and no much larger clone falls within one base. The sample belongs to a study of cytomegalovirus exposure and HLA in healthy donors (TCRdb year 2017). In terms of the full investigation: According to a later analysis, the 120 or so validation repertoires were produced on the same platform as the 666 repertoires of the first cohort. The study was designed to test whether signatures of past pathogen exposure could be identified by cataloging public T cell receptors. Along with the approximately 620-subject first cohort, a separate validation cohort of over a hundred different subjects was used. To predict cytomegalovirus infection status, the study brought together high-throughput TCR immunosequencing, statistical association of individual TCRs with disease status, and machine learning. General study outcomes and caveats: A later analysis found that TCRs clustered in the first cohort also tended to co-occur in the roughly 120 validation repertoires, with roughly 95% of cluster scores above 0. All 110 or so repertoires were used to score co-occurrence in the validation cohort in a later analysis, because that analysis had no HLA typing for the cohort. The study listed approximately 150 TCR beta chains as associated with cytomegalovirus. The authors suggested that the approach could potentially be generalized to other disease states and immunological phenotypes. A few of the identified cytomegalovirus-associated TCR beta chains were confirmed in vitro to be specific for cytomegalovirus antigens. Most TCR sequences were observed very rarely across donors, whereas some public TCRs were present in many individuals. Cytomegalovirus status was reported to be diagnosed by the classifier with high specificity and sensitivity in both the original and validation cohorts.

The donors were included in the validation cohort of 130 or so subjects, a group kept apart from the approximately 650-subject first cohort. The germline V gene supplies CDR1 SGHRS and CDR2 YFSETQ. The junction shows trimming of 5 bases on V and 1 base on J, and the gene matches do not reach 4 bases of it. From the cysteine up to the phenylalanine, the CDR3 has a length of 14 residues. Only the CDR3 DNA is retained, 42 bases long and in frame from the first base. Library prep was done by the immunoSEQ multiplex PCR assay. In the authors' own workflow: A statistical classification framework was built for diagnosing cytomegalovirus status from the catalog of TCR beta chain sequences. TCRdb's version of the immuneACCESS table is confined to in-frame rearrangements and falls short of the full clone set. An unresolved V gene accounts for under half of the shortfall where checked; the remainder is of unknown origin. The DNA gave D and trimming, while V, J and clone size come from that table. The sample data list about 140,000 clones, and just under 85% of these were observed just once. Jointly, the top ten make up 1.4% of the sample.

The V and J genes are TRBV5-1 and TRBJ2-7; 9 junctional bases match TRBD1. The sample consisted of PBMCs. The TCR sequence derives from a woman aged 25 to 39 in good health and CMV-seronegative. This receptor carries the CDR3 CASRQGAGSYEQYF. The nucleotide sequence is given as TGCGCCAGCAGACAGGGGGCAGGATCCTACGAGCAGTACTTC.